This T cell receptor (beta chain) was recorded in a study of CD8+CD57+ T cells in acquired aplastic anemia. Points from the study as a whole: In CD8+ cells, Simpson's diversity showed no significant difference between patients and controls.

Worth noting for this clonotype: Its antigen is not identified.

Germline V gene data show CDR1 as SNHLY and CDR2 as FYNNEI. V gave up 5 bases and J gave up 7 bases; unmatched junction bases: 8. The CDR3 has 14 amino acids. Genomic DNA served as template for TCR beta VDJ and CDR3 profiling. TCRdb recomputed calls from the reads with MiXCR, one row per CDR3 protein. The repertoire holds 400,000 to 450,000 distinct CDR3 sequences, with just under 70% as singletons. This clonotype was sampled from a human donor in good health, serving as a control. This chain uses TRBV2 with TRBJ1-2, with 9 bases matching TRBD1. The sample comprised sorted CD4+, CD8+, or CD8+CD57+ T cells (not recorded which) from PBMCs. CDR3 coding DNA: TGTGCCAGCAGTTATGCGGGACAGGGACGTGGCTACACCTTC. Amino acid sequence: CASSYAGQGRGYTF.